Below are 23 T cell receptor beta chains sequenced from a single sample in a study of CD8+CD57+ T cells in acquired aplastic anemia. Investigators profiled TCR beta VDJ and CDR3 from genomic DNA template. TCRdb reanalysed the reads using MiXCR and keeps one entry per CDR3 protein. The profile shows around 190,000 distinct CDR3 sequences, around 50% of them singletons. All patients picked for sequencing had shown, by flow cytometry, an expansion of CD8+CD57+ cells. The sequencing input was sorted CD4+, CD8+, or CD8+CD57+ T cells (not recorded which) from PBMCs. The receptors here all came from a human donor with aplastic anemia.

The sample holds many counts of this clonotype. The chain uses TRBV19 and TRBJ1-5; maybe TRBD1 (6 bases). The CDR3 length is 15 residues. V shed 3 bases and J shed 3 bases, with 12 bases lying between them. Per germline, CDR1 LNHDA and CDR2 SQIVND (reference sequence). CDR3 sequence: CASSMLQGFNQPQHF. DNA of the CDR3: TGTGCCAGTAGTATGTTACAGGGTTTCAATCAGCCCCAGCATTTT.

The chain joins TRBV9 to TRBJ1-4, with D uncertain. There are 13 residues in the CDR3. Deletions cut 3 bases from V and 8 bases from J, with 11 bases between. CDR1 and CDR2 from the germline V gene are SGDLS and YYNGEE. The CDR3 reads CASSANSEEKLFF. CDR3 coding DNA: TGTGCCAGCAGCGCAAATTCGGAGGAAAAACTGTTTTTT. Full variable domain (outside the CDR3, taken from reference TRBV9 and TRBJ1-4): DSGVTQTPKHLITATGQRVTLRCSPRSGDLSVYWYQQSLDQGLQFLIQYYNGEERAKGNILERFSAQQFPDLHSELNLSSLELGDSALYFCASSANSEEKLFFGSGTQLSVL.

V usage is TRBV19 and J usage is TRBJ2-7; D is unresolved. CDR1 is LNHDA, CDR2 SQIVND, per germline (reference sequence). The CDR3 has 13 amino acids. The V end was cut by 6 bases, the J end by 6 bases, with 15 bases between. The DNA for the CDR3 is TGTGCCAGTAGGGACGAGTGGTTGGCCGAGCAGTACTTC. Protein sequence: CASRDEWLAEQYF.

The gene calls are TRBV12-5 and TRBJ1-2; TRBD1 matches 7 bases. With V trimmed by 1 base and J by 0 bases, 11 bases remained unmatched. The CDR3 length is 18 residues. In germline, CDR1 is LGHNT, CDR2 FRNRAP. CDR3 DNA: TGTGCTAGTGGTTTGGACGGCGGGACAGACATTTCTAACTATGGCTACACCTTC. Its translation is CASGLDGGTDISNYGYTF. Looking up the rest from reference TRBV12-5 and TRBJ1-2 gives the full variable domain: DARVTQTPRHKVTEMGQEVTMRCQPILGHNTVFWYRQTMMQGLELLAYFRNRAPLDDSGMPKDRFSAEMPDATLATLKIQPSEPRDSAVYFCASGLDGGTDISNYGYTFGSGTRLTVV.

This clonotype was detected many times. V and J are TRBV7-9 and TRBJ2-3; TRBD2 might be the D (6 bases). CDR1 and CDR2 from the germline V gene are SEHNR and FQNEAQ (reference sequence). Trimming took 5 bases from V and 4 from J, leaving 19 bases between them. CDR3 length: 16 residues. The CDR3: CASSLTFSGHPDTQYF. CDR3 sequence (DNA): TGTGCCAGCAGCCTCACGTTCAGCGGGCACCCAGATACGCAGTATTTT.

This clonotype was detected ten times or more. This sequence joins TRBV5-1 and TRBJ2-5, with 10 bases that match TRBD1. V lost 2 bases and J lost 3; bases outside the gene matches: 10. The CDR3 runs 17 residues. Germline CDR1 and CDR2: SGHRS and YFSETQ. This CDR3 reads CASSFAPGTGAKETQYF. CDR3 nucleotide sequence: TGCGCCAGCAGCTTTGCTCCCGGGACAGGGGCAAAAGAGACCCAGTACTTC.

The table lists this clonotype with many counts. This chain joins TRBV5-1 and TRBJ1-4; 7 bases line up with TRBD1. Looked up from germline, CDR1 is SGHRS and CDR2 is YFSETQ. Trimming took 4 bases from V and 7 from J; bases not matched to a gene: 13. This CDR3 spans 16 amino acids. The CDR3 nucleotides read TGCGCCAGCAGCCCACAAATGAGGCAGGGGGTTGAAAAACTGTTTTTT. Translating it yields CASSPQMRQGVEKLFF.

The CDR3 region has the DNA TGTGCCATCAGCACAGGGGGACGCTCGTATGGCTACACCTTC. Protein: CAISTGGRSYGYTF. The rearrangement joins TRBV10-3 to TRBJ1-2; TRBD1 agrees at 8 bases. Germline-derived CDR1 and CDR2 are ENHRY and SYGVKD. This CDR3 spans 14 amino acids. V shed 6 bases, J shed 5 bases, and the junction held 8 bases outside the gene matches.

This clonotype occurred many times. This sequence joins TRBV12-3 or TRBV12-4 and TRBJ1-5; a possible D gene is TRBD1 (6 bases). The CDR3 is 14 amino acids. Trimming pared 1 base from V and 6 bases from J, leaving 10 bases between. This CDR3 is CASSLGGGLQPQHF. The CDR3 DNA reads as TGTGCCAGCAGTTTAGGGGGGGGCCTTCAGCCCCAGCATTTT.

V and J are TRBV11-3 and TRBJ2-3; D is perhaps TRBD2 (6 bases). The V and J ends lost 3 bases and 2 bases respectively, with 9 bases between them. CDR3 size: 14 residues. Germline V gene sequence: CDR1 SGHNT, CDR2 YENEEA. CDR3 nucleotides: TGTGCCAGCAGCTTGTCGGGGGACACAGATACGCAGTATTTT. Its protein is CASSLSGDTDTQYF. Full variable domain (outside the CDR3, taken from reference TRBV11-3 and TRBJ2-3): EAGVVQSPRYKIIEKKQPVAFWCNPISGHNTLYWYLQNLGQGPELLIRYENEEAVDDSQLPKDRFSAERLKGVDSTLKIQPAELGDSAVYLCASSLSGDTDTQYFGPGTRLTVL.

The J gene is TRBJ2-1, the V gene TRBV7-8, with 9 nucleotides matching TRBD2. From germline, CDR1 is SGHVS and CDR2 FQNEAQ. This CDR3 contains 15 residues. The V gene end was trimmed by 5 bases and the J gene end by 15 bases; junction bases not matched to a gene: 17. For the CDR3, the DNA is TGTGCCAGCAGCGCCAGAAGTTGGCGGGAGGGCCGGTTGTTCTTC. It translates to CASSARSWREGRLFF.

This clonotype was counted between two and nine times. This chain joins TRBV20-1 and TRBJ2-7; D not resolved. V was clipped by 3 bases and J by 6 bases, with 12 bases between them. The V gene's germline CDR1 is DFQATT and CDR2 SNEGSKA (reference sequence). The CDR3 sequence is 12 residues long. This chain's CDR3 is CSASLGNGEQYF. Here the CDR3 DNA reads TGCAGTGCTAGTTTAGGGAACGGCGAGCAGTACTTC.

The rearrangement joins TRBV24-1 to TRBJ2-1; weak D call: TRBD2 (6 bases). Per the germline V gene, CDR1 is KGHDR and CDR2 is SFDVKD. The V end lost 3 bases, the J end lost 2 bases, and 13 bases lay between the germline ends. The CDR3 extends over 16 amino acids. CDR3 nucleotides: TGTGCCACCAGTGATAATCGGGGGAACCCCTACAATGAGCAGTTCTTC. It yields the protein CATSDNRGNPYNEQFF.

Many counts were recorded for this clonotype. The CDR3 sequence: CASILQTVTFYNSPLHF. As DNA, the CDR3 is TGTGCCAGCATCTTACAAACGGTAACCTTCTATAATTCACCCCTCCACTTT. The chain joins TRBV6-1 to TRBJ1-6; the D is unclear. The germline V gene has CDR1 MNHNS and CDR2 SASEGT. The CDR3 length is 17 residues. V was pared by 7 bases and J by 3 bases, with 19 bases between.

In this sample, this clonotype turned up a few times. The CDR3 spells CASSQDPGPYEQYF. CDR3 coding DNA: TGTGCCAGCAGCCAGGACCCAGGACCCTACGAGCAGTACTTC. The chain links TRBV7-2 to TRBJ2-7; unclear D gene. CDR3 size: 14 residues. V lost 5 bases to trimming and J lost 2 bases, with 13 bases between them. In germline, CDR1 is SGHTA, CDR2 FQGNSA.

With regard to this clonotype: A clone one base away is much larger, so this may be a read error. Without the conserved terminal phenylalanine or tryptophan, this CDR3 likely stems from a read error. This rearrangement joins TRBV6-2 or TRBV6-3 to TRBJ2-3, with TRBD2 matching 9 bases. J gave up 7 bases and V 0 bases, and 11 bases lay outside the gene matches. Germline V lookup: CDR1 MNHEY, CDR2 SVGEGT. The CDR3 is 17 amino acids. CDR3 loop: CASSYSGRGGSMYTQYV. The CDR3 coding sequence is TGTGCCAGCAGTTACTCGGGGCGGGGGGGCTCAATGTATACGCAGTATGTT.

This clonotype was found many times. The chain couples TRBV12-3 or TRBV12-4 to TRBJ2-7; maybe TRBD2 (6 bases). The CDR3 runs 14 residues. V lost 4 bases and J lost 3, with 13 bases in between. The CDR3 nucleotides are TGTGCCAGCAGTTCTGATACTAGCCGCTACGAGCAGTACTTC. Its protein is CASSSDTSRYEQYF.

The rearrangement links TRBV6-1 to TRBJ2-1, with TRBD2 matching over 13 bases. Germline assignment: CDR1 MNHNS and CDR2 SASEGT. CDR3 length: 15 residues. The J segment lost 6 bases and the V segment lost 5 bases, leaving 4 bases of the junction unmatched. CDR3 in amino acids: CASSQTSGGLNEQFF. The CDR3, as DNA: TGTGCCAGCAGTCAGACTAGCGGGGGGCTCAATGAGCAGTTCTTC.

This clonotype was seen repeatedly, ten times or more. The chain links TRBV20-1 to TRBJ1-4, with no clear D. With 0 bases removed from V and 2 bases from J, the gap between germline ends came to 7 bases. CDR3 length: 14 amino acids. Per the germline V gene, CDR1 is DFQATT and CDR2 is SNEGSKA (reference sequence). The CDR3 DNA sequence: TGCAGTGCTAGAGAGGGGAACACTAATGAAAAACTGTTTTTT. This encodes CSAREGNTNEKLFF.

V gene TRBV7-2 combines with J gene TRBJ1-2; possible D gene TRBD1, 6 bases. This CDR3 comprises 14 residues. Germline-derived CDR1 and CDR2 are SGHTA and FQGNSA. Trimming stripped 3 bases from V and 6 bases from J, with 14 bases between. CDR3 DNA: TGTGCCAGCAGCTTTCCGCTGGGGGCGCATGGCTACACCTTC. It translates to CASSFPLGAHGYTF.

In this sample, this clonotype turned up many times. This chain joins TRBV11-3 and TRBJ2-1, with TRBD2 matching over 8 bases. This CDR3 has 14 residues. From germline, CDR1 is SGHNT and CDR2 YENEEA. The V gene end was trimmed by 1 base and the J gene end by 9 bases; junction bases not matched to a gene: 5. This CDR3 reads CASSLGGGPGEQFF. CDR3 in DNA: TGTGCCAGCAGCTTAGGCGGGGGGCCAGGTGAGCAGTTCTTC.

The chain joins TRBV3-1 to TRBJ2-5; maybe TRBD2 (5 bases). Germline loops: CDR1 LGHDT, CDR2 YNNKEL (reference sequence). V was clipped by 2 bases and J by 2 bases, with 12 bases between them. The CDR3 extends over 15 amino acids. CDR3 bases: TGTGCCAGCAGCCAATACGGGGATCTACAAGAGACCCAGTACTTC. Translating gives CASSQYGDLQETQYF.

In its sample, this clonotype was seen many times. The V gene is TRBV7-8, the J gene TRBJ2-2; D is unresolved. Germline CDR1 and CDR2: SGHVS and FQNEAQ. The CDR3 consists of 15 residues. Trimming left V 1 base short and J 5 bases short, with 11 bases between. The CDR3 coding sequence is TGTGCCAGCAGCTTAGTAGGAGATCAGACCGGGGAGCTGTTTTTT. Encoded protein: CASSLVGDQTGELFF.